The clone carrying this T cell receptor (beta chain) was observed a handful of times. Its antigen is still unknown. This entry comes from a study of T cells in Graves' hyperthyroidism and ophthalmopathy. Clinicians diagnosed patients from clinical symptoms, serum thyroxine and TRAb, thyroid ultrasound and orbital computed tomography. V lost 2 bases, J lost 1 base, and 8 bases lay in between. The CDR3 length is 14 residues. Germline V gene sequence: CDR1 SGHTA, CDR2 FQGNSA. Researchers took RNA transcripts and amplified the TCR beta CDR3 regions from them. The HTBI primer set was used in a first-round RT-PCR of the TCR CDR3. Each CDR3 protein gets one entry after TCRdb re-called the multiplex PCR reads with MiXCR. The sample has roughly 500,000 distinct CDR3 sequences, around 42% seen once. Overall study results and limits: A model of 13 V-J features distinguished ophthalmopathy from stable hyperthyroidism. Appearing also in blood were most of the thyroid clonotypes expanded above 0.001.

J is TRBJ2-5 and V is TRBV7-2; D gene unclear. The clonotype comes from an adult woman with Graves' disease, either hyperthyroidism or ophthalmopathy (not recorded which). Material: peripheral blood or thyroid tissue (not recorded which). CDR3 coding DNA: TGTGCCAGCAGCTTATCCCCTCTCCAAGAGACCCAGTACTTC. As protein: CASSLSPLQETQYF. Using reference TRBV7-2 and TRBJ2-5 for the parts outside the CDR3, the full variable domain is GAGVSQSPSNKVTEKGKDVELRCDPISGHTALYWYRQSLGQGLEFLIYFQGNSAPDKSGLPSDRFSAERTGGSVSTLTIQRTQQEDSAVYLCASSLSPLQETQYFGPGTRLLVL.